This T cell receptor (beta chain) was sequenced in a study of T cell responses to AZD1222 COVID-19 vaccine. The CDR3 is made up of 12 amino acids. CDR1 and CDR2 (germline): LNHDA, SQIVND (reference sequence). V was trimmed by 8 bases and J by 8 bases, leaving 13 bases between them. On this clone itself: Its antigen is as yet unknown.

Only in-frame clones appear in the TCRdb table, and some are missing; sequencing was by immunoSEQ multiplex PCR. There are more than 95,000 clones in the sample; 80% to 90% occur only once, and around 27% lies in the top ten. Whole-study results and caveats: Vaccine-related CD4 TCRs covered spike, predominating at 160-218 and 743-854.

V is TRBV19 and J is TRBJ1-5; D unclear. The sample in question was peripheral blood, obtained 28 days after the second AZD1222 dose. The clonotype was recovered from an adult who received the AZD1222 COVID-19 vaccine. CDR3 coding DNA: TGTGCCAGTGGAGGGCACTGGGAGCCCCAGCATTTT. This translates into CASGGHWEPQHF. The full variable domain, with the rest looked up from reference TRBV19 and TRBJ1-5, is DGGITQSPKYLFRKEGQNVTLSCEQNLNHDAMYWYRQDPGQGLRLIYYSQIVNDFQKGDIAEGYSVSREKKESFPLTVTSAQKNPTAFYLCASGGHWEPQHFGDGTRLSIL.